This T cell receptor beta chain was captured in a study of cytomegalovirus exposure and HLA in healthy donors. The CDR3 runs to 11 residues. Germline lookup yields CDR1 SQVTM and CDR2 ANQGSEA. Trimming took off 7 bases at V and 7 bases at J, with 13 bases between the two ends. PCR was performed using 60 Vbeta and 13 Jbeta primers. Using immunoSEQ multiplex PCR, the repertoire was profiled, and TCRdb retains in-frame clones only, with some absent. Altogether around 94,000 clones are present, roughly four fifths being singletons, with the ten largest covering 4.6%. The rearrangement joins TRBV29-1 to TRBJ1-2; D gene unclear. Material: PBMCs. This sequence was found in a middle-aged woman in good health and CMV-seropositive. This chain's CDR3 is CSGSSVSGYTF. The DNA for the CDR3 is TGCAGCGGTTCCTCAGTCAGTGGCTACACCTTC.